This TCR beta chain stems from a study of T cell clonality in common variable immunodeficiency. General study points: In common variable immunodeficiency, TCR beta chains reportedly carried fewer deletions and N-nucleotide insertions. TCRbeta clonality was increased in CVID versus healthy controls.

This clone was recorded many times. Its antigen is still unknown. The sequence runs out 3 residues before the end of the CDR3; the remainder is reconstructed from the germline J gene. TCRdb's table, derived via immunoSEQ multiplex PCR, lists solely in-frame clones and lacks some. Observed are approximately 60,000 clones, no singletons, with the top ten taking about 0.85%. Germline-derived CDR1 and CDR2 are LNHDA and SQIVND (reference sequence). This CDR3 has 14 amino acids. V lost 3 bases and J 2 bases, leaving 10 bases between the germline ends. Each donor provided about 5 to 8 ml of heparinized whole blood.

The chain combines TRBV19 with TRBJ1-1, with D perhaps matching TRBD1 (6 bases). This clonotype was obtained from a person aged 18 to 70 in good health. Sequenced: peripheral blood mononuclear cells. CDR3 residues: CASSMDSINTEAFF. The part of the CDR3 DNA that was read is TGTGCCAGTAGTATGGACAGCATTAACACTGAA.